The T cell receptor beta chain under discussion was sequenced for a study of T cells after posttransplantation cyclophosphamide. General observations from the study: Skin or GI-infiltrating T cells shared few TRB sequences with blood. TRB clonality was highly associated with recipient CMV seropositivity and reactivation. Later post-transplant blood repertoires were often dominated by donor CD8+ memory clones.

This related bone marrow graft donor gave peripheral blood on the day of marrow donation. On this clone itself: Its antigen is not known.

Only in-frame clones appear in the TCRdb table, and some are missing; sequencing was by immunoSEQ multiplex PCR. The sample lists about 52,000 clones; 85% to 95% were seen once. The CDR3 loop spans 11 amino acids. CDR1 and CDR2 from the germline V gene are MNHEY and SMNVEV (reference sequence). V lost 7 bases to trimming and J lost 1 base, with 4 bases between them. The source material was PBMCs. The receptor was derived from a woman aged 25 to 45 in good health and a related stem cell transplant donor. The rearrangement joins TRBV27 to TRBJ2-5, with unresolved D. DNA of the CDR3: TGTGCCAGCATCTTCCAAGAGACCCAGTACTTC. It specifies CASIFQETQYF.